This entry is about one TCR beta chain. Data came from immunoSEQ multiplex PCR; TCRdb stores just in-frame clones and leaves some out. The sample carries roughly 75,000 clones, over 65% recorded once. Germline V gene lookup returns CDR1 MNHEY and CDR2 SVGAGI. This CDR3 has 15 residues. Losses at the gene ends were 5 bases for V and 0 bases for J; bases not matched to a gene: 2. This record comes from a study of blood T cell repertoires in COVID-19. This TCR was recovered from a woman aged 70-85 years with acute or convalescent COVID-19. The J gene is TRBJ2-1, the V gene TRBV6-5; 9 nucleotides align to TRBD1. The sequencing input was peripheral blood. The CDR3 DNA reads as TGTGCCAGCAGTACAGGGGGCCGCTCCTACAATGAGCAGTTCTTC. Protein sequence: CASSTGGRSYNEQFF.